The 26 T cell receptor beta chains below were found in one sample sequenced in a study of neoadjuvant anti-PD-1 for oral cavity cancer. Produced via immunoSEQ multiplex PCR; TCRdb's table is partial and in-frame only. The sample lists roughly 15,000 clones; about 70% were seen once. Time point: after neoadjuvant nivolumab, at surgical resection. Sample: PBMCs, taken after nivolumab (anti-PD-1) treatment. The receptor set was obtained from a person between 40 and 79 years old with oral cavity squamous cell carcinoma.

V is TRBV5-1 and J is TRBJ1-1; D is perhaps TRBD1 (6 bases). The CDR3 totals 15 residues. Trimming stripped 0 bases from V and 5 bases from J, with 14 bases between. Germline V gene data show CDR1 as SGHRS and CDR2 as YFSETQ. This chain's CDR3 is CASSLEGGKGTEAFF. CDR3 nucleotide sequence: TGCGCCAGCAGCTTGGAGGGGGGCAAAGGGACTGAAGCTTTCTTT.

This clone was seen a handful of times. The chain employs TRBV4-1 and TRBJ1-2, with a tentative D call TRBD1 (6 bases). The V gene lost 2 bases and the J gene lost 2 bases, with 21 bases spanning the gap. The length of the CDR3 is 18 residues. Germline V gene data show CDR1 as MGHRA and CDR2 as YSYEKL. Here the CDR3 DNA reads TGCGCCAGCAGCCAAAATGACAGGTTTCGGACCCCCAACTATGGCTACACCTTC. As protein: CASSQNDRFRTPNYGYTF.

The chain employs TRBV5-1 and TRBJ2-1, with D possibly TRBD1 on 6 matching bases. This CDR3 spans 12 amino acids. V gave up 4 bases and J gave up 7 bases, with 9 bases separating them. The germline CDR1 and CDR2 sequences are SGHRS and YFSETQ. The CDR3 loop reads CASSTGLNEQFF. In DNA form, the CDR3 reads TGCGCCAGCAGCACAGGGCTGAATGAGCAGTTCTTC.

The CDR3 loop is CASSLDFVGREQFF. In DNA, the CDR3 is TGTGCCAGCAGCTTAGATTTCGTCGGGCGGGAGCAGTTCTTC. This chain uses TRBV11-2 with TRBJ2-1; no clear D. The germline gives CDR1 SGHAT, CDR2 FQNNGV. Trimming left V 0 bases short and J 10 bases short, with 13 bases between. There are 14 residues in the CDR3.

The chain uses TRBV5-1 and TRBJ2-5, with 7 bases aligning to TRBD1. The germline V gene encodes CDR1 SGHRS and CDR2 YFSETQ. The V gene end was trimmed by 7 bases and the J gene end by 1 base; junction bases not matched to a gene: 10. The CDR3 contains 15 residues. The chain's CDR3 is CASQLGQIFQETQYF. The CDR3 DNA reads TGCGCCAGCCAACTGGGACAGATCTTCCAAGAGACCCAGTACTTC.

The V call is TRBV6-5, the J call TRBJ1-4; weak D call: TRBD1 (5 bases). CDR3 length equals 14 residues. Germline loops: CDR1 MNHEY, CDR2 SVGAGI. The germline V and J ends were trimmed by 3 bases and 6 bases, with 11 bases remaining between them. The CDR3 nucleotides read TGTGCCAGCAGTTATGGAGGGACTGATGAAAAACTGTTTTTT. It yields the protein CASSYGGTDEKLFF.

This chain connects TRBV29-1 to TRBJ2-2; 11 nucleotides agree with TRBD1. CDR1 is SQVTM, CDR2 ANQGSEA, per germline. The CDR3 extends over 13 amino acids. With V trimmed by 6 bases and J by 6 bases, 3 bases remained unmatched. CDR3 nucleotides: TGCAGCGTGGGACAGGGGGAGGCCGGGGAGCTGTTTTTT. Translation gives CSVGQGEAGELFF.

This rearrangement joins TRBV19 to TRBJ2-1; D is unclear. CDR1 is LNHDA and CDR2 is SQIVND in the germline V gene (reference sequence). The V gene lost 2 bases and the J gene lost 0 bases, with 8 bases spanning the gap. This CDR3 is 15 amino acids long. CDR3 sequence reads: CASSITYSSYNEQFF. The CDR3 DNA reads TGTGCCAGTAGTATAACATACAGCTCCTACAATGAGCAGTTCTTC.

This chain joins TRBV5-8 and TRBJ2-3; D is unclear. CDR3 size: 12 residues. Trimming took off 3 bases at V and 5 bases at J, with 7 bases between the two ends. The germline V gene has CDR1 SGHTS and CDR2 YDEGEE. As DNA, the CDR3 is TGTGCCAGCAGCTCCCCAGGAGATACGCAGTATTTT. Its protein is CASSSPGDTQYF. Based on the CDR3 plus reference TRBV5-8 and TRBJ2-3, the full variable domain is EAGVTQSPTHLIKTRGQQATLRCSPISGHTSVYWYQQALGLGLQFLLWYDEGEERNRGNFPPRFSGRQFPNYSSELNVNALELEDSALYLCASSSPGDTQYFGPGTRLTVL.

The chain links TRBV6-6 to TRBJ2-2; TRBD1 aligns across 9 bases. Germline V CDR1 and CDR2: MNHNY, SVGAGI (reference sequence). V lost 6 bases to trimming and J lost 7 bases; unmatched junction nucleotides: 6. This CDR3 comprises 14 residues. The CDR3 sequence is CASRGTGRVGELFF. Here the CDR3 DNA reads TGTGCCAGCAGAGGGACAGGGCGGGTCGGGGAGCTGTTTTTT.

The chain couples TRBV4-1 to TRBJ1-2; no clear D gene. V dropped 0 bases and J dropped 7 bases, with 24 bases sitting between them. CDR3 size: 18 residues. CDR1 and CDR2 (germline): MGHRA, YSYEKL. The CDR3 loop reads CASSQELPPFRGYSGYTF. The CDR3 nucleotides read TGCGCCAGCAGCCAAGAACTCCCTCCGTTTCGGGGTTACTCTGGCTACACCTTC.

This clone was observed a handful of times. The chain combines TRBV10-3 with TRBJ2-1; 14 nucleotides line up with TRBD2. The CDR3 runs to 15 residues. Germline V CDR1 and CDR2: ENHRY, SYGVKD. J was trimmed by 8 bases and V by 4 bases; bases with no gene match: 4. In DNA form, the CDR3 reads TGTGCCATCAGTGGGACTAGCGGGAGGAAGGATGAGCAGTTCTTC. This gives the protein CAISGTSGRKDEQFF.

CDR3 sequence (DNA): TGTGCCAGCACCTTACCGGAAGCGGGGAAGGAAAAACTGTTTTTT. This gives the protein CASTLPEAGKEKLFF. The J gene is TRBJ1-4, the V gene TRBV6-6; D not resolved. Deletions cut 7 bases from V and 8 bases from J, with 20 bases between. The CDR3 is 15 amino acids. From germline, CDR1 is MNHNY and CDR2 SVGAGI (reference sequence).

In this sample, this clone is medium-sized (0.01 to 0.1%). This sequence joins TRBV6-1 and TRBJ2-2; 8 bases align to TRBD1. Germline CDR1 reads MNHNS; CDR2 reads SASEGT. The V gene end was trimmed by 5 bases and the J gene end by 5 bases; junction bases not matched to a gene: 4. The CDR3 consists of 14 residues. CDR3 amino acids: CASSPGGETGELFF. As DNA, the CDR3 is TGTGCCAGCAGTCCAGGGGGCGAGACCGGGGAGCTGTTTTTT.

V usage is TRBV6-1 and J usage is TRBJ2-3; TRBD1 agrees at 7 bases. With V trimmed by 5 bases and J by 2 bases, 4 bases remained unmatched. CDR3 length: 14 amino acids. The germline CDR1 and CDR2 sequences are MNHNS and SASEGT. The CDR3 region has the DNA TGTGCCAGCAGTACAGGACAGGCCACAGATACGCAGTATTTT. Translating it yields CASSTGQATDTQYF.

The J gene is TRBJ1-1, the V gene TRBV7-9; D perhaps matches TRBD1 (5 bases). The CDR3 loop spans 13 amino acids. V was cut by 5 bases and J by 10 bases, with 17 bases left in between. Germline V lookup: CDR1 SEHNR, CDR2 FQNEAQ (reference sequence). CDR3 sequence: CASSRDRAIGAFF. The DNA for the CDR3 is TGTGCCAGCAGCCGTGACAGAGCGATTGGAGCTTTCTTT.

This clone was observed once. The rearrangement links TRBV7-3 to TRBJ1-2; 8 positions agree with TRBD1. V shed 4 bases, J shed 4 bases, and the junction held 2 bases outside the gene matches. Germline CDR1 SGHTA, CDR2 FQGTGA. The CDR3 contains 13 residues. CDR3 nucleotides: TGTGCCAGCAGCTCTGACAGGGGCTATGGCTACACCTTC. The encoded protein is CASSSDRGYGYTF.

J is TRBJ1-1 and V is TRBV27; D ambiguous. This CDR3 comprises 14 residues. Trimming took off 4 bases at V and 3 bases at J, with 12 bases between the two ends. The germline gives CDR1 MNHEY, CDR2 SMNVEV (reference sequence). The CDR3 DNA follows: TGTGCCAGCAGTTCCCTCAGCAGATACACTGAAGCTTTCTTT. This translates into CASSSLSRYTEAFF.

This chain links TRBV11-2 with TRBJ2-7, with D uncertain. Per the germline V gene, CDR1 is SGHAT and CDR2 is FQNNGV. The CDR3 spans 14 residues. The V gene lost 3 bases and the J gene lost 6 bases, with 15 bases spanning the gap. Here the CDR3 reads CASSFLVPQGEQYF. The CDR3 bases are TGTGCCAGCAGCTTTTTAGTCCCCCAAGGCGAGCAGTACTTC.

CDR3: CASSLATALSGNTIYF. The CDR3 DNA reads as TGTGCCAGCAGCTTGGCCACAGCCCTCTCTGGAAACACCATATATTTT. This chain joins TRBV5-6 and TRBJ1-3, with D uncertain. CDR3 length: 16 amino acids. CDR1 and CDR2 from the germline V gene are SGHDT and YYEEEE. Deletions cut 0 bases from V and 0 bases from J, with 10 bases between.

The chain employs TRBV4-1 and TRBJ1-5; no definite D call. Germline V gives CDR1 MGHRA, CDR2 YSYEKL. Trimming pared 6 bases from V and 2 bases from J, leaving 23 bases between. This CDR3 contains 18 residues. CDR3 DNA: TGCGCCAGCAGTCAAAGCCAAGTCCTGGGTTTGGGCAATCAGCCCCAGCATTTT. Its translation is CASSQSQVLGLGNQPQHF.

A few counts support this clone. V usage is TRBV19 and J usage is TRBJ1-6; D call uncertain. The CDR3 totals 17 residues. Trimming took 4 bases from V and 7 from J, leaving 20 bases between them. Germline V gene lookup returns CDR1 LNHDA and CDR2 SQIVND (reference sequence). The CDR3 region is CASSSFVFGSTNSPLHF. The CDR3 DNA reads TGTGCCAGTAGTAGTTTCGTGTTCGGCTCGACCAATTCACCCCTCCACTTT.

This chain links TRBV2 with TRBJ2-2, with D perhaps matching TRBD2 (6 bases). V dropped 5 bases and J dropped 2 bases, with 12 bases sitting between them. The CDR3 totals 15 residues. The germline CDR1 and CDR2 sequences are SNHLY and FYNNEI. CDR3 DNA: TGTGCCAGCAGTTCGGGACTCCTTAACACCGGGGAGCTGTTTTTT. Amino acids: CASSSGLLNTGELFF. Based on the CDR3 plus reference TRBV2 and TRBJ2-2, the full variable domain is EPEVTQTPSHQVTQMGQEVILRCVPISNHLYFYWYRQILGQKVEFLVSFYNNEISEKSEIFDDQFSVERPDGSNFTLKIRSTKLEDSAMYFCASSSGLLNTGELFFGEGSRLTVL.

This clone showed up just once. The V gene is TRBV12-5, the J gene TRBJ1-5; possibly TRBD1 for D (6 bases). Looked up from germline, CDR1 is LGHNT and CDR2 is FRNRAP. V gave up 1 base and J gave up 2 bases, with 9 bases separating them. The CDR3 loop spans 15 amino acids. Written as DNA, the CDR3 is TGTGCTAGTGGTTTGGCGAGGGGGGGCAATCAGCCCCAGCATTTT. Protein product: CASGLARGGNQPQHF.

This clone was counted only a few times. The chain combines TRBV28 with TRBJ1-6; TRBD1 is a possible D gene (6 bases). V was trimmed by 3 bases and J by 6 bases, leaving 12 bases between them. The CDR3 spans 15 residues. Germline V gene data show CDR1 as MDHEN and CDR2 as SYDVKM. CDR3 DNA sequence: TGTGCCAGCAGTTTGGGGGGGGGCGGTAATTCACCCCTCCACTTT. Translation gives CASSLGGGGNSPLHF.

The chain is built from TRBV27 and TRBJ2-1; maybe TRBD2 (6 bases). The V end lost 5 bases, the J end lost 8 bases, and 16 bases lay between the germline ends. Germline CDR1 reads MNHEY; CDR2 reads SMNVEV (reference sequence). The CDR3 loop spans 14 amino acids. The CDR3 protein is CASSIRTTYDEQFF. The DNA of the CDR3 is TGTGCCAGCAGTATCAGGACTACGTACGATGAGCAGTTCTTC.